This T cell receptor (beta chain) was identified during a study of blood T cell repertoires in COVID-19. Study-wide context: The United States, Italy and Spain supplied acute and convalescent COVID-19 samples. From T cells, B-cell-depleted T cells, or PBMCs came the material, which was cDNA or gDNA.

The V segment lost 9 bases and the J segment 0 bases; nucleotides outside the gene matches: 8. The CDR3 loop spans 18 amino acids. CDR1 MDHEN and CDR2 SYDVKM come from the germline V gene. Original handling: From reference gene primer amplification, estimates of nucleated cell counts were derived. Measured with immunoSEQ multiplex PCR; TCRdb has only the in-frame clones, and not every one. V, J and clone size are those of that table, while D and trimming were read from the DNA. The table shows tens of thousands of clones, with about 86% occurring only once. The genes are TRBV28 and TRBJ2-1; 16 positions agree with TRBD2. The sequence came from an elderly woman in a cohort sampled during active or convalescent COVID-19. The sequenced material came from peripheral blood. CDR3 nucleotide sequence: TGTGCCAGTCTGGGACTAGCGGGAGGGCCGGGCTCCTACAATGAGCAGTTCTTC. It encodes CASLGLAGGPGSYNEQFF.